This T cell receptor (beta chain) was identified during a study of shared clonotypes between healthy human individuals. Findings and limits, study-wide: The rarefaction results pointed to incomplete sorted-subset sequencing despite large depth.

V shed 2 bases and J shed 7 bases, with 14 bases lying between them. Looked up from germline, CDR1 is SGHTA and CDR2 is FQGNSA. CDR3 length: 14 residues. Once extracted for a subset, genomic DNA was divided evenly among several immunoSEQ plates. The authors loaded roughly 200 ng DNA, tens of thousands of T cell genomes, into sorted-subset replicate PCRs. How the authors handled the data: As immunoSEQ supplied junction-only sequences (without quality scores), filtering differed. Data came from immunoSEQ multiplex PCR; TCRdb stores just in-frame clones and leaves some out. V and J calls and clone size are given by that table; D and trimming were obtained from the DNA. The table lists 2.3 million or so clones, 93% of them singletons. About this clone itself: Its target is not known.

J is TRBJ1-2 and V is TRBV7-2, with a possible D match to TRBD1 (6 bases). The material sequenced was naive CD4+ T cells from PBMCs. The subset denotes: CD45RA+ positively selected. The sequence came from a young man in good health. Some clones in this sample may be carry-over from other donors' samples. CDR3 region: CASSLNRVFFGYTF. CDR3 DNA sequence: TGTGCCAGCAGCTTAAACAGGGTATTCTTTGGCTACACCTTC.